This T cell receptor (beta chain) is from a study of lymphopenia after photon versus proton radiotherapy. General study results and limits: Proton therapy kept repertoires fairly stable, unlike photons, which gained effector/memory cells. A bigger post-nadir fall in TCR diversity correlated inversely with survival time in deceased patients. Oligoclonal CD8+ Temra expansion after nadir drove photon patients' diversity drop. Authors raise, but do not show, better survival with proton therapy.

Concerning this clone: Antigen: not known.

TCRdb's copy holds only in-frame clones and misses some; the assay was immunoSEQ multiplex PCR. The sample consists of about 160,000 clones, less than 90% of them appearing once. The specimen was peripheral blood, collected from a patient treated with photon-based radiotherapy. This TCR was sampled from a man over 45 with gastric cancer.

DNA for the CDR3: TGTGCCAGCAGCGTAGAAACTAGCGGGCCCCAAGGGAAAGAGACCCAGTACTTC. Protein product: CASSVETSGPQGKETQYF. The chain has TRBV9 and TRBJ2-5; TRBD2 matches 9 bases. Germline assignment: CDR1 SGDLS and CDR2 YYNGEE. J gave up 3 bases and V 0 bases, and 12 bases lay outside the gene matches. The CDR3 runs 18 residues.